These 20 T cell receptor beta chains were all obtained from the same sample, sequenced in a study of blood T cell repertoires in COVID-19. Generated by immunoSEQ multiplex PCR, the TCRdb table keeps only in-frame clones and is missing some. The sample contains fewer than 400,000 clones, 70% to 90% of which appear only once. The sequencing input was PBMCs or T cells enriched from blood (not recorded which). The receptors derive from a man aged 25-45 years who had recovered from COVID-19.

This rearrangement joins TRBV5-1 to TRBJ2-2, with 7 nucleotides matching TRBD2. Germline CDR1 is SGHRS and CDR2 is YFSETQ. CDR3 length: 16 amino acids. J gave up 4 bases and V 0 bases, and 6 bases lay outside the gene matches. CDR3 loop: CASSLAEASGTGELFF. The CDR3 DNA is TGCGCCAGCAGCTTGGCCGAAGCTAGCGGCACCGGGGAGCTGTTTTTT.

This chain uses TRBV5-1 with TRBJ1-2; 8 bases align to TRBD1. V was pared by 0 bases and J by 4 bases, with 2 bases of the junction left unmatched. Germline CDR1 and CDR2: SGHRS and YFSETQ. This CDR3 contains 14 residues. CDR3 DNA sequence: TGCGCCAGCAGCTTGGGGGACAGGCCCTATGGCTACACCTTC. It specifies CASSLGDRPYGYTF.

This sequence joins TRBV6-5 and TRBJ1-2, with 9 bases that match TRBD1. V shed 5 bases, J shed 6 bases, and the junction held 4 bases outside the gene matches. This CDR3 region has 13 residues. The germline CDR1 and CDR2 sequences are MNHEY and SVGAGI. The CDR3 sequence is CASSLDRGDGYTF. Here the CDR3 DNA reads TGTGCCAGCAGTCTGGACAGGGGAGATGGCTACACCTTC.

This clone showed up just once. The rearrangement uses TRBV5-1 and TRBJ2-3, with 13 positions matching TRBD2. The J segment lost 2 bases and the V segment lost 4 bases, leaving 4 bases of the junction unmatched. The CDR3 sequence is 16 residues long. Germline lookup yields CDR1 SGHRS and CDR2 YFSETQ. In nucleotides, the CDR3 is TGCGCCAGCAGCCCTGGACTAGCGGGGGACACAGATACGCAGTATTTT. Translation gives CASSPGLAGDTDTQYF.

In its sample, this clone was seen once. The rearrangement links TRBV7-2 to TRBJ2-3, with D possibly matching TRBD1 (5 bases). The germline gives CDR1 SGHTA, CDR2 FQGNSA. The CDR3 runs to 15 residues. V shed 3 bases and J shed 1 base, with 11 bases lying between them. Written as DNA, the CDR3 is TGTGCCAGCAGCTTTCAGGGAATACGCACAGATACGCAGTATTTT. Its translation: CASSFQGIRTDTQYF. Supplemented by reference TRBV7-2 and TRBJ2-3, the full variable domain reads GAGVSQSPSNKVTEKGKDVELRCDPISGHTALYWYRQSLGQGLEFLIYFQGNSAPDKSGLPSDRFSAERTGGSVSTLTIQRTQQEDSAVYLCASSFQGIRTDTQYFGPGTRLTVL.

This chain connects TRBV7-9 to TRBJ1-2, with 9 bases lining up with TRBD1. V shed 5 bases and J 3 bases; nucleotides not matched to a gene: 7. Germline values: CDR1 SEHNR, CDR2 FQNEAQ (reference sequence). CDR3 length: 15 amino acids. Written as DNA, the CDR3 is TGTGCCAGCAGCGGAGGGACAGGGCCCCACTATGGCTACACCTTC. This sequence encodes CASSGGTGPHYGYTF.

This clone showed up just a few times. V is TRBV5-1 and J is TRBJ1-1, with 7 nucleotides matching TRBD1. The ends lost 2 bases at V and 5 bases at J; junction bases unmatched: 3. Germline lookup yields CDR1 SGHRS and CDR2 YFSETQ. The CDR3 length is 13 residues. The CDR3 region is CASSLQGYTEAFF. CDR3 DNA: TGCGCCAGCAGCTTACAGGGGTATACTGAAGCTTTCTTT.

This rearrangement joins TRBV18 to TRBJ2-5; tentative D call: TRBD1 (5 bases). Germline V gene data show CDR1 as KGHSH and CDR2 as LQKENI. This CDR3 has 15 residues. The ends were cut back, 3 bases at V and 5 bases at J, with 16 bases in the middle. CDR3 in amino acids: CASSPPLGEAETQYF. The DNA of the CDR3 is TGTGCCAGCTCACCCCCCTTAGGGGAAGCTGAGACCCAGTACTTC.

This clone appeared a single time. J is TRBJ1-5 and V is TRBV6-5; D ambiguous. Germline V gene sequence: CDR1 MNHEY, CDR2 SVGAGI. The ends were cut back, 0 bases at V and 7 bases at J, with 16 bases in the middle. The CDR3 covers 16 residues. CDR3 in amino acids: CASSYSEVTSMQPQHF. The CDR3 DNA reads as TGTGCCAGCAGTTACTCGGAGGTCACCTCGATGCAGCCCCAGCATTTT.

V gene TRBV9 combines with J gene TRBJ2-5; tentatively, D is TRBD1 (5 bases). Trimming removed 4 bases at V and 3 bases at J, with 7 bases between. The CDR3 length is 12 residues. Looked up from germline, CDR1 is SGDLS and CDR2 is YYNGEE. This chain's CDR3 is CASSPREETQYF. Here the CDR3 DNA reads TGTGCCAGCAGCCCCAGGGAAGAGACCCAGTACTTC.

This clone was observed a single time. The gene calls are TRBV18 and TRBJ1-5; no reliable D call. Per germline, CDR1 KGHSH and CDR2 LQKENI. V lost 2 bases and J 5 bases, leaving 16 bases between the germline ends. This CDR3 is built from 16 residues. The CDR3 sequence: CASSPGRYREHQPQHF. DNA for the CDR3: TGTGCCAGCTCACCAGGTCGGTATAGGGAGCATCAGCCCCAGCATTTT. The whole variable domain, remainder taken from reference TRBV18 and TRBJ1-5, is NAGVMQNPRHLVRRRGQEARLRCSPMKGHSHVYWYRQLPEEGLKFMVYLQKENIIDESGMPKERFSAEFPKEGPSILRIQQVVRGDSAAYFCASSPGRYREHQPQHFGDGTRLSIL.

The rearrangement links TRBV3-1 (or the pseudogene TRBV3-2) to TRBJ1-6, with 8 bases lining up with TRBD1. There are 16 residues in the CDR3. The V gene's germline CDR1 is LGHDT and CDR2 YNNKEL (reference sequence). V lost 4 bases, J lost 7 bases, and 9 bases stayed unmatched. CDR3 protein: CASSRPGDRLNSPLHF. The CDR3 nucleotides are TGTGCCAGCAGCCGACCTGGGGACAGGTTAAATTCACCCCTCCACTTT.

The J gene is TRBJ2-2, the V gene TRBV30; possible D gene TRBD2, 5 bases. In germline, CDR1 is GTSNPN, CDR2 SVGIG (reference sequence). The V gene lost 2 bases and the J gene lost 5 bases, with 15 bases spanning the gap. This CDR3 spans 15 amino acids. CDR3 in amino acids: CAWSPEGRRTGELFF. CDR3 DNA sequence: TGTGCCTGGAGTCCCGAGGGCAGACGAACCGGGGAGCTGTTTTTT.

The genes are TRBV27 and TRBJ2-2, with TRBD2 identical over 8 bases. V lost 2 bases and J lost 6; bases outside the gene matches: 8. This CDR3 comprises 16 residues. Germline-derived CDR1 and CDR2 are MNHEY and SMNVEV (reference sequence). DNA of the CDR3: TGTGCCAGCAGTTTAAGAAGCGGGGGCCCGCCCGGGGAGCTGTTTTTT. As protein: CASSLRSGGPPGELFF.

CDR3 DNA: TGTGCCAGTAGTAGCGGGCGGGACAGCCCTTATGGCTACACCTTC. Residues: CASSSGRDSPYGYTF. The chain combines TRBV19 with TRBJ1-2; TRBD1 matches at 7 bases. The V gene's germline CDR1 is LNHDA and CDR2 SQIVND (reference sequence). V gave up 4 bases and J gave up 5 bases; unmatched junction bases: 10. This CDR3 spans 15 amino acids.

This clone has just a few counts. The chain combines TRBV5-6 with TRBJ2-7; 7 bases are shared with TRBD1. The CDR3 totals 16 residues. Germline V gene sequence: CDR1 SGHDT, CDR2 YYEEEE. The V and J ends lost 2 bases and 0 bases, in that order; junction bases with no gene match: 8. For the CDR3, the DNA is TGTGCCAGCAGCTTTTTCGGGACAGCCTACTCCTACGAGCAGTACTTC. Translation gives CASSFFGTAYSYEQYF.

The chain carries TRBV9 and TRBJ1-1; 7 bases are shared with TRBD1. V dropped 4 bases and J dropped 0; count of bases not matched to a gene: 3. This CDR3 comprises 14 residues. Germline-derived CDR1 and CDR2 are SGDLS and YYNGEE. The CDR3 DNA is TGTGCCAGCAGCCCACAGGGGTTGAACACTGAAGCTTTCTTT. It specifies CASSPQGLNTEAFF.

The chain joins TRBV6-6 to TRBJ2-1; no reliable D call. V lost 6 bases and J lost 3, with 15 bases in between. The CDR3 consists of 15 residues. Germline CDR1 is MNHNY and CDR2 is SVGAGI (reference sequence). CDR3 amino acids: CASSSGGVLYNEQFF. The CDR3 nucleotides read TGTGCCAGCAGCTCCGGCGGCGTGCTCTACAATGAGCAGTTCTTC.

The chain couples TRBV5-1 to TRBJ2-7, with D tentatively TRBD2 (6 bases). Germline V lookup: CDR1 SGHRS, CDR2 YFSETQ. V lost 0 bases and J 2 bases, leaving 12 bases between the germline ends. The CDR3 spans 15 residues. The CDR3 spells CASSLGQGLAYEQYF. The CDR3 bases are TGCGCCAGCAGCTTGGGTCAGGGACTTGCCTACGAGCAGTACTTC.

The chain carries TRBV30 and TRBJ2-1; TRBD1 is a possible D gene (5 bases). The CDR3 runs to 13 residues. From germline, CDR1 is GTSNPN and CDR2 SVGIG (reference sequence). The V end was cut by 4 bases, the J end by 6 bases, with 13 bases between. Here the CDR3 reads CAWTIRQSNEQFF. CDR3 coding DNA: TGTGCCTGGACAATAAGACAGTCCAATGAGCAGTTCTTC.